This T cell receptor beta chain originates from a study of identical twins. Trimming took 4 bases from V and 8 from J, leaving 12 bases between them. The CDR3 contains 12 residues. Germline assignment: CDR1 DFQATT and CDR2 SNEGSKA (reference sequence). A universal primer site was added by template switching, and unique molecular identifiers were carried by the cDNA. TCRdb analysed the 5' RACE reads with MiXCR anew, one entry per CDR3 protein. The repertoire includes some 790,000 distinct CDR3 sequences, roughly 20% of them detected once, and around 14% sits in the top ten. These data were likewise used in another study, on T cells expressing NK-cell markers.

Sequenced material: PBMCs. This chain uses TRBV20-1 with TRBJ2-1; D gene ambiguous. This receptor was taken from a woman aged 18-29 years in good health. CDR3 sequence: CSATFKADEQFF. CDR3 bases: TGCAGTGCTACATTCAAGGCCGATGAGCAGTTCTTC.